The T cell receptor beta chain under discussion was sequenced for a study of T cell responses to AZD1222 COVID-19 vaccine (dated by TCRdb to the early 2020s). About the study as a whole: AZD1222 recipients with second doses at about 4 weeks or about 12 weeks were pooled, because spike-specific TCR depth and breadth did not differ between schedules. A total of more than 230 trial participants underwent TCR sequencing, of whom roughly 210 had received two doses of AZD1222 and about 25 had received two doses of the MenACWY control vaccine. Trial participants were enrolled into age subgroups of 18-55, 56-69 and 70-plus years, which contained about 160, 30 and 59 TCR-sequenced participants, respectively.

The full study reports these points: Vaccine-associated CD4 TCRs spanned the whole spike protein, with dominant responses in regions 160-218 and 743-854. The 56-69-year group was small, and its depth increase did not reach significance, likely because of low power. After two AZD1222 doses, both the breadth and the depth of spike-specific TCRs were significantly higher than at day 0 and than in MenACWY recipients. Reportedly, close to half of the unique spike-specific TCRs recognized epitopes lying outside the regions that are mutated in the B.1.351 and B.1.1.7 variants. Because no day 14 peak-response samples were available, the repertoires could be characterized only after the peak T cell response. Conclusions about previously exposed vaccinees were limited because only a handful of AZD1222 recipients were SARS-CoV-2 seropositive at baseline. Participants were mostly white British and included more females than males, and it was suggested by the authors that clonal diversity may have been underestimated.

The sample's time point label, in plain terms: baseline before first vaccination. Vaccinee samples were obtained from the UK trials COV001 and COV002, which included a single-blind randomized controlled phase 2/3 trial of AZD1222 (ChAdOx1 nCoV-19) in healthy adults. For TCRbeta chain sequencing, PBMC samples from trial participants were taken at day 0 and at day 28 after the second dose. To note about this clone: What antigen it recognizes has not been identified. Base quality data are lacking; no much larger clone is found one base away.

The CDR3 regions of human TCRbeta chains were subjected to immunosequencing. The source study handled its data this way. Repertoire TCRs were checked for matches against a reference library of SARS-CoV-2-specific TCRs that had been generated using the MIRA antigen-specificity platform. Breadth was defined as the fraction of unique TCRs that were SARS-CoV-2-associated. Depth was defined as the fraction of total T cells that were SARS-CoV-2-associated. Using the MIRA data, each spike-specific TCR was assigned both to the spike region to which the TCR was reactive and to a CD4 or CD8 class. Log10-transformed breadth and depth values were compared by one-way ANOVA with Sidak's multiple comparisons tests. TCRdb re-hosts the immuneACCESS table, in-frame sequences only. Its copies lack some clones; in the studies checked, an unresolved V gene accounts for under half of them, and the cause for the rest is not known. The V and J calls and clone size were taken over from that table, and D and trimming were inferred from the DNA. The sample includes about 85,000 clones, with approximately 89% observed a single time. The ten top clones hold approximately 2% of the sample.

The germline V gene (reference sequence) provides CDR1 LNHDA and CDR2 SQIVND. The CDR3 has 14 amino acids, counting the end cysteine and phenylalanine. Only the CDR3 DNA stays, 42 bases, in frame from base 1. Germline trimming: 10 bases from V, 4 bases from J; junction bases outside gene matches: 12. The sequence links TRBV19 to TRBJ1-1; 7 bases in between match TRBD1. This specimen was peripheral blood, taken on day 0 of AZD1222 vaccination. This TCR derives from an adult in good health. The bases are TGTGCCACGATCAGACAGGGTCGGAGCACTGAAGCTTTCTTT. The encoded protein is CATIRQGRSTEAFF.